Listed below are T cell receptor beta chains from one sample, sequenced in a study of cytotoxic CD8 clonotypes in ibrutinib-treated CLL. Clones were read by immunoSEQ multiplex PCR, and TCRdb kept only the in-frame ones, dropping some. Of approximately 120,000 clones listed, around 80% are singletons. The sequencing here drew on PBMCs, taken after 24 months of ibrutinib treatment. The receptors stem from a human donor with chronic lymphocytic leukemia. The CDR3 runs from the conserved cysteine through the conserved F or W. The D gene is left open where the match is weak. Clone sizes are given selectively: once, few, many, or a class where the clone is expanded.

CASSQRGSSTDTQYF,TGTGCCAGCAGCCAGCGGGGCTCTAGCACAGATACGCAGTATTTT,.,TRBD2,TRBV9,TRBJ2-3
CASSDNPQLAKNIQYF,TGTGCCAGCAGTGACAACCCACAGCTAGCCAAAAACATTCAGTACTTC,.,.,TRBV6-1,TRBJ2-4
CASSVASQGYEQYF,TGTGCCAGCAGCGTAGCTTCCCAGGGGTACGAGCAGTACTTC,once,.,TRBV9,TRBJ2-7
CASSQEPPPGWDTGELFF,TGCGCCAGCAGCCAAGAGCCTCCCCCGGGTTGGGACACCGGGGAGCTGTTTTTT,.,.,TRBV4-1,TRBJ2-2
CASSLDDRAYEQYF,TGCGCCAGCAGCTTGGACGACAGAGCCTACGAGCAGTACTTC,few,.,TRBV5-1,TRBJ2-7
CASGDGLNTEAFF,TGTGCCAGCGGGGACGGATTGAACACTGAAGCTTTCTTT,.,.,TRBV18,TRBJ1-1
CASSPTGANEKLFF,TGTGCCAGTAGCCCAACGGGGGCCAATGAAAAACTGTTTTTT,few,.,TRBV19,TRBJ1-4
CASSQKGQGAGIDTGELFF,TGCGCCAGCAGCCAAAAGGGACAGGGGGCAGGGATCGACACCGGGGAGCTGTTTTTT,once,TRBD1,TRBV5-1,TRBJ2-2
CASSPQLAGGVLGTDTQYF,TGTGCCAGCAGCCCCCAACTAGCGGGGGGTGTGTTAGGCACAGATACGCAGTATTTT,.,TRBD2,TRBV7-9,TRBJ2-3
CASSQATGASGQPQHF,TGTGCCAGCAGCCAAGCCACAGGGGCCTCTGGTCAGCCCCAGCATTTT,.,TRBD1,TRBV7-6,TRBJ1-5
CAWSVVSVADTQYF,TGTGCCTGGAGTGTAGTATCCGTAGCAGATACGCAGTATTTT,.,.,TRBV30,TRBJ2-3
CASSIDVQGSGNTIYF,TGCGCCAGCAGCATAGACGTACAGGGCTCTGGAAACACCATATATTTT,.,.,TRBV5-1,TRBJ1-3
CATSRDPGQGGYEQYF,TGTGCCACCAGCAGAGATCCGGGACAGGGAGGTTACGAGCAGTACTTC,once,TRBD1,TRBV15,TRBJ2-7
CASRTGQPNNSPLHF,TGTGCCAGTCGAACAGGACAGCCAAATAATTCACCCCTCCACTTT,.,.,TRBV19,TRBJ1-6
CASSLGTNNEQFF,TGTGCCAGCAGCTTAGGGACAAACAATGAGCAGTTCTTC,.,.,TRBV7-2,TRBJ2-1
CASSQGTSMDTQYF,TGTGCCAGCAGCCAGGGGACTAGCATGGATACGCAGTATTTT,.,TRBD2,TRBV6-5,TRBJ2-3
CASSVTLLGSGVSNYGYTF,TGTGCCAGCAGTGTTACCCTATTGGGGTCAGGGGTATCTAACTATGGCTACACCTTC,.,.,TRBV2,TRBJ1-2
CASTNRGASDTQYF,TGTGCCAGCACAAACCGGGGGGCCTCAGATACGCAGTATTTT,few,.,TRBV28,TRBJ2-3
CAWSGSPGSTNEKLFF,TGTGCCTGGAGTGGTTCCCCGGGATCAACGAATGAAAAACTGTTTTTT,.,.,TRBV30,TRBJ1-4
CASSLRGQAGAYGYTF,TGTGCCAGCAGTTTGAGGGGACAGGCTGGTGCCTATGGCTACACCTTC,once,TRBD1,TRBV27,TRBJ1-2
CASSLDGGDTQYF,TGCGCCAGCAGCTTGGATGGGGGAGATACGCAGTATTTT,once,.,TRBV5-1,TRBJ2-3
CASSIVRGRAPVTEAFF,TGTGCCAGTAGTATTGTCAGGGGGCGGGCTCCTGTCACTGAAGCTTTCTTT,.,TRBD1,TRBV19,TRBJ1-1
CAISDPGRGGIYEQYF,TGTGCCATCAGTGACCCGGGGAGGGGAGGAATCTACGAGCAGTACTTC,.,TRBD2,TRBV10-3,TRBJ2-7
CASSFAGQGANEQFF,TGCGCCAGCAGCTTTGCGGGACAGGGGGCAAATGAGCAGTTCTTC,.,TRBD1,TRBV5-1,TRBJ2-1
CAGSIGVTASSYEQYF,TGTGCCGGTAGTATCGGTGTTACCGCTAGCTCCTACGAGCAGTACTTC,.,.,TRBV19,TRBJ2-7
CASSPSAGGYEQYF,TGTGCCAGCAGCCCAAGTGCGGGGGGCTACGAGCAGTACTTC,.,TRBD2,TRBV7-2,TRBJ2-7
CASSLDSYTGELFF,TGCGCCAGCAGCTTGGACAGTTACACCGGGGAGCTGTTTTTT,.,.,TRBV5-1,TRBJ2-2
CASSDPGLAETQYF,TGCGCCAGCAGTGACCCGGGACTAGCAGAGACCCAGTACTTC,.,TRBD2,TRBV10-1,TRBJ2-5
CASSITSQSYEQYF,TGTGCCAGTAGTATCACTAGCCAATCCTACGAGCAGTACTTC,.,.,TRBV19,TRBJ2-7
CASSRHRGPYEQYF,TGCGCCAGCAGCAGGCACAGGGGACCCTACGAGCAGTACTTC,.,TRBD1,TRBV4-3,TRBJ2-7
CASSNRGQGNTEAFF,TGTGCCAGTAGTAACCGAGGACAGGGGAACACTGAAGCTTTCTTT,.,TRBD1,TRBV19,TRBJ1-1
CASSQGQGDTYEQYF,TGCGCCAGCAGCCAAGGCCAGGGGGATACCTACGAGCAGTACTTC,few,TRBD1,TRBV4-3,TRBJ2-7
CASSLIFRSRDRVYNEQFF,TGTGCCAGCAGCTTGATCTTTCGGTCCCGGGACAGGGTTTACAATGAGCAGTTCTTC,.,TRBD1,TRBV5-5,TRBJ2-1
CASSKGGYNRDHEQYF,TGTGCCAGCAGCAAAGGGGGGTATAACAGGGACCACGAGCAGTACTTC,.,.,TRBV21-1,TRBJ2-7
CASSTPLAGTGNSPLHF,TGTGCCAGTAGTACCCCCCTTGCGGGGACGGGGAATTCACCCCTCCACTTT,few,.,TRBV19,TRBJ1-6
CASKAGINYGYTF,TGTGCCAGCAAGGCAGGAATAAACTATGGCTACACCTTC,.,.,TRBV6-1,TRBJ1-2
CASSLWRQNSPLHF,TGCGCCAGCAGCTTGTGGCGGCAGAATTCACCCCTCCACTTT,.,.,TRBV5-1,TRBJ1-6